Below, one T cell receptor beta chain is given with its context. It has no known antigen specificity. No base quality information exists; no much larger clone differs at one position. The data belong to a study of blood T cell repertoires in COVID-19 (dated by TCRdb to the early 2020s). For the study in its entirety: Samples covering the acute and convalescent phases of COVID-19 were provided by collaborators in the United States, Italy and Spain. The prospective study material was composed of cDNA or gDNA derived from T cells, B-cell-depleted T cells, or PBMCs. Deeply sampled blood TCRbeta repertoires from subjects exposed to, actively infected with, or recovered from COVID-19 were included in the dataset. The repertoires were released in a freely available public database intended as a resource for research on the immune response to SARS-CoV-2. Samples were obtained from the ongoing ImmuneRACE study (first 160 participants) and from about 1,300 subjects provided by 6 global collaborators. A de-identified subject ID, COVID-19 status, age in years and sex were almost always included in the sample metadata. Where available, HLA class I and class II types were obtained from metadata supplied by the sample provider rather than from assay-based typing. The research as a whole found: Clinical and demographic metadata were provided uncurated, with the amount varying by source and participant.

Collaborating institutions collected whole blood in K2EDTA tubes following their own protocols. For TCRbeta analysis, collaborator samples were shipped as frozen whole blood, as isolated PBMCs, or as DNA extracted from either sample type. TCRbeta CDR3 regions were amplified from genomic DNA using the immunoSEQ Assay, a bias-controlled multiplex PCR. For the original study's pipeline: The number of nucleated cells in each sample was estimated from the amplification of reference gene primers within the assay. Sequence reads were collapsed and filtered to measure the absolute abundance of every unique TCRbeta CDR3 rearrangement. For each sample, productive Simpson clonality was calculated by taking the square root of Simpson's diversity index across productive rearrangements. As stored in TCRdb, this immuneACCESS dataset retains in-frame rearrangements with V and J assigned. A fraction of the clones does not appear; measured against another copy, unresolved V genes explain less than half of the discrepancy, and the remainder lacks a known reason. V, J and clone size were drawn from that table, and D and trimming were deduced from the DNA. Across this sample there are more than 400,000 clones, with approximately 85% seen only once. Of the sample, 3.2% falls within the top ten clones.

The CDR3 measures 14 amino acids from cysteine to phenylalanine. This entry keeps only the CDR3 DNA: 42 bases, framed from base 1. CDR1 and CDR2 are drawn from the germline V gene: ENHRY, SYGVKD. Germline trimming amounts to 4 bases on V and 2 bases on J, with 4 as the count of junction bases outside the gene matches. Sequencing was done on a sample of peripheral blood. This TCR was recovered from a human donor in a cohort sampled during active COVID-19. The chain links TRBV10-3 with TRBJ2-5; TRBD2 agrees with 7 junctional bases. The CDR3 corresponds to CAISGGAGQETQYF. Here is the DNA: TGTGCCATCAGTGGGGGAGCGGGACAAGAGACCCAGTACTTC.